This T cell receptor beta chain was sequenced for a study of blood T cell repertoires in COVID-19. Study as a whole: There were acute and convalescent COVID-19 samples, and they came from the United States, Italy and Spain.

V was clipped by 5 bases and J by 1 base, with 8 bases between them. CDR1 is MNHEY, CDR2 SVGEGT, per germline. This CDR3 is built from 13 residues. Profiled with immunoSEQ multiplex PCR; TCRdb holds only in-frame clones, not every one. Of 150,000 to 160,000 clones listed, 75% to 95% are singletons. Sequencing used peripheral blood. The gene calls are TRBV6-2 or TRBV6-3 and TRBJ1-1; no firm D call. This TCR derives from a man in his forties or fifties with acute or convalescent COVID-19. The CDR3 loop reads CASSVTANTEAFF. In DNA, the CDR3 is TGTGCCAGCAGTGTAACAGCGAACACTGAAGCTTTCTTT.